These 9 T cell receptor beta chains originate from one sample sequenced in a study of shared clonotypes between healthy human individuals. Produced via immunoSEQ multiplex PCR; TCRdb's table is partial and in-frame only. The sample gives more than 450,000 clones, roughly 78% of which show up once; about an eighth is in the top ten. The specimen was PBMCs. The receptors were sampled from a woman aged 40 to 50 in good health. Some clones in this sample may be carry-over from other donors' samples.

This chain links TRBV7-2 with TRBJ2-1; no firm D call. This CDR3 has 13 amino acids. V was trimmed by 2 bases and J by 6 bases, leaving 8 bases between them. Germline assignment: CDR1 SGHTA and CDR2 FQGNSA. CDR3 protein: CASSLSPGNEQFF. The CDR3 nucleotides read TGTGCCAGCAGCTTAAGCCCGGGCAATGAGCAGTTCTTC. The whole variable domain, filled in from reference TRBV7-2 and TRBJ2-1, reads GAGVSQSPSNKVTEKGKDVELRCDPISGHTALYWYRQSLGQGLEFLIYFQGNSAPDKSGLPSDRFSAERTGGSVSTLTIQRTQQEDSAVYLCASSLSPGNEQFFGPGTRLTVL.

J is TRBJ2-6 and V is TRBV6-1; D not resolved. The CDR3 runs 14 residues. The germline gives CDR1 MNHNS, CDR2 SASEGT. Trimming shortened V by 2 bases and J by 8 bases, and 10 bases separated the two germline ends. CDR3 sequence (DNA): TGTGCCAGCAGTGAATCATCGTGGCCCAACGTCCTGACTTTC. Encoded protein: CASSESSWPNVLTF.

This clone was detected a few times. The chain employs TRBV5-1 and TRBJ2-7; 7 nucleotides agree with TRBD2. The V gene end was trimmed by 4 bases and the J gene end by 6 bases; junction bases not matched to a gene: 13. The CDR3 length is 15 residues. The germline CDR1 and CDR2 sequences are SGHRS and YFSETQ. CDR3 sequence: CASSPDGGRAPEQYF. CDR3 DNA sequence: TGCGCCAGCAGCCCGGATGGCGGGAGAGCCCCCGAGCAGTACTTC.

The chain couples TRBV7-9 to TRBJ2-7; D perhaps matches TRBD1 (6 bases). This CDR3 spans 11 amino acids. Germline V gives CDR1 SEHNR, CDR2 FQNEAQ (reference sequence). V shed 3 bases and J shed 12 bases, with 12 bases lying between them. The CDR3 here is CASSLDSVLYF. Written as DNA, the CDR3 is TGTGCCAGCAGCTTGGACAGCGTACTGTACTTC.

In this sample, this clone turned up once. The CDR3 spells CASSVAVYGTEAFF. The CDR3 DNA is TGTGCCAGCAGCGTTGCGGTGTACGGGACTGAAGCTTTCTTT. The V and J genes are TRBV9 and TRBJ1-1; no definite D call. V was trimmed by 2 bases and J by 5 bases, leaving 13 bases between them. CDR3 length: 14 amino acids. Germline V gene lookup returns CDR1 SGDLS and CDR2 YYNGEE.

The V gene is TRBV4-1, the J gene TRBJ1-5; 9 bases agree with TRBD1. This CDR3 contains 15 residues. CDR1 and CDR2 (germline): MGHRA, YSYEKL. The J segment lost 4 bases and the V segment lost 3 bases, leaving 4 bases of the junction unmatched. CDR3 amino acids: CASSHLDRGNQPQHF. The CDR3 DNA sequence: TGCGCCAGCAGCCACTTGGACAGGGGAAATCAGCCCCAGCATTTT.

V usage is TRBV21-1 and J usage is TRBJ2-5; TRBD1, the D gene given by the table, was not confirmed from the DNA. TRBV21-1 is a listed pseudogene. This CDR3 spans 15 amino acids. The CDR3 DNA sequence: TGTGCCAGCAGGAACCACCGGGACAGGGTGAGGGAGCAGTACTTC. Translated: CASRNHRDRVREQYF.

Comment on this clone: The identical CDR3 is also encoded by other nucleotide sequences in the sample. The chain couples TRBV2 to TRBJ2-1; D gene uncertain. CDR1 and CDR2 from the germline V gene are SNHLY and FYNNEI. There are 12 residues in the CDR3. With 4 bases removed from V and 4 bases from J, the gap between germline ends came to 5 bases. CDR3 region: CASSVEYNEQFF. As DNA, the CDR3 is TGTGCCAGCAGTGTGGAGTACAATGAGCAGTTCTTC.

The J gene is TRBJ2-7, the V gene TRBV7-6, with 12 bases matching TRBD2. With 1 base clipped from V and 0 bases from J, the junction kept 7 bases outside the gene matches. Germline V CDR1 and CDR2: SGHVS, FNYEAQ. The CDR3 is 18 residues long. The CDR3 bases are TGTGCCAGCAGCTTAGTAGGACTAGCGGGACCCAGCTCCTACGAGCAGTACTTC. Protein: CASSLVGLAGPSSYEQYF.